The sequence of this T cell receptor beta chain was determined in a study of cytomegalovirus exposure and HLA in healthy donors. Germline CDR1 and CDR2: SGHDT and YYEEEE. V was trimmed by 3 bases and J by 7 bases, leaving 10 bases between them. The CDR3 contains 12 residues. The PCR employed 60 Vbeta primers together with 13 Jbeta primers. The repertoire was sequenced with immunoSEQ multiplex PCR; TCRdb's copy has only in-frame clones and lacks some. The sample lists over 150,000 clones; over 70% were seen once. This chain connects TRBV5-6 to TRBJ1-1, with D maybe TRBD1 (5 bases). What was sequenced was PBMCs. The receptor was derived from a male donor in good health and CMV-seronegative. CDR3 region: CASSYTGIEAFF. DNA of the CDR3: TGTGCCAGCAGCTATACAGGAATTGAAGCTTTCTTT.